The 20 T cell receptor beta chains below all came from one sample that was sequenced in a study of T cell repertoires in cytomegalovirus infection. These receptors' antigens are unknown. TCRdb itself ran the reads through MiXCR, one entry per CDR3 protein. The profile shows 150,000 to 200,000 distinct CDR3 sequences, less than 25% of them singletons. The source was CD8+ T cells from cultured PBMCs, collected from culture after CMV antigen stimulation. The receptors stem from a human donor in good health (CMV status not recorded). Some clones in this sample may be carry-over from other donors' samples.

For this clonotype: A clone one base away is much larger, so this may be a read error. The rearrangement links TRBV6-5 to TRBJ1-6; D ambiguous. Per the germline V gene, CDR1 is MNHEY and CDR2 is SVGAGI. This CDR3 contains 14 residues. The CDR3 DNA is TGTGCCAGCAATTACAGAATTTCGGATTCACCCCTCCACTTT. This gives the protein CASNYRISDSPLHF.

This clonotype was picked up a small number of times. J is TRBJ2-2 and V is TRBV24-1, with no clear D. The CDR3 sequence is 14 residues long. Germline loops: CDR1 KGHDR, CDR2 SFDVKD. V lost 4 bases and J 1 base, leaving 6 bases between the germline ends. This CDR3 reads CATSEPGNTGELFF. CDR3 sequence (DNA): TGTGCCACCAGTGAACCCGGGAACACCGGGGAGCTGTTTTTT.

This clonotype was seen a handful of times. The rearrangement links TRBV4-1 to TRBJ2-3; 8 nucleotides agree with TRBD2. Germline V lookup: CDR1 MGHRA, CDR2 YSYEKL. V lost 0 bases to trimming and J lost 2 bases; unmatched junction nucleotides: 7. CDR3 size: 17 residues. CDR3 DNA sequence: TGCGCCAGCAGCCAAGATGGCCAGCGGGGGACCACAGATACGCAGTATTTT. Translation gives CASSQDGQRGTTDTQYF.

This chain joins TRBV11-1 and TRBJ2-7; possible D gene TRBD2, 5 bases. This CDR3 comprises 14 residues. The germline CDR1 and CDR2 sequences are SGHAT and FQDESV (reference sequence). V was trimmed by 5 bases and J by 7 bases, leaving 18 bases between them. The DNA of the CDR3 is TGTGCCAGCAGCCCCAGCGGAGCTATGAGGGAGCAGTACTTC. Its translation is CASSPSGAMREQYF.

This clonotype was recorded at least ten times. The chain carries TRBV19 and TRBJ2-1; D gene ambiguous. The germline V gene encodes CDR1 LNHDA and CDR2 SQIVND (reference sequence). V was clipped by 2 bases and J by 3 bases, with 11 bases between them. The CDR3 sequence is 15 residues long. The CDR3 loop is CASSISLAIYNEQFF. In nucleotides, the CDR3 is TGTGCCAGTAGTATATCATTAGCAATCTACAATGAGCAGTTCTTC.

The V gene is TRBV5-1, the J gene TRBJ2-3; D not resolved. Germline CDR1 and CDR2: SGHRS and YFSETQ. This CDR3 region has 12 residues. V was shortened by 0 bases and J by 7 bases, with 6 bases between the two germline ends. CDR3: CASSLDSYTQYF. CDR3 coding DNA: TGCGCCAGCAGCTTGGACAGTTATACGCAGTATTTT.

This chain uses TRBV6-4 with TRBJ2-3, with TRBD2 identical over 11 bases. The CDR3 spans 16 residues. Germline V gives CDR1 MRHNA, CDR2 SNTAGT. Trimming at V came to 5 bases and at J to 4 bases, leaving 8 bases not matched to a gene. CDR3 bases: TGTGCCAGCAGTTCGCTTAGCGGGGGGGCCTCAGATACGCAGTATTTT. Residues: CASSSLSGGASDTQYF.

The chain combines TRBV19 with TRBJ1-1; D is perhaps TRBD1 (6 bases). CDR1 and CDR2 (germline): LNHDA, SQIVND (reference sequence). The CDR3 is 15 amino acids. Trimming removed 2 bases at V and 4 bases at J, with 14 bases between. The CDR3 DNA reads TGTGCCAGTAGTATACCCCAGGGGTCGATCACTGAAGCTTTCTTT. Amino acid sequence: CASSIPQGSITEAFF.

The chain combines TRBV7-6 with TRBJ1-5; 9 bases align to TRBD1. V dropped 5 bases and J dropped 0; count of bases not matched to a gene: 8. CDR3 size: 17 residues. CDR1 SGHVS and CDR2 FNYEAQ come from the germline V gene. The CDR3 is CASSARDRVYSNQPQHF. CDR3 coding DNA: TGTGCCAGCAGCGCCCGGGACAGGGTTTATAGCAATCAGCCCCAGCATTTT.

This clonotype was detected only a few times. This chain connects TRBV6-5 to TRBJ2-3; the match to TRBD2 covers 10 bases. V was pared by 5 bases and J by 12 bases, with 5 bases of the junction left unmatched. The CDR3 has 12 residues. CDR1 is MNHEY and CDR2 is SVGAGI in the germline V gene. The CDR3 DNA reads as TGTGCCAGCAGTAGCGGGGGGGCCAGTCAGTATTTT. Translating it yields CASSSGGASQYF.

V and J are TRBV7-9 and TRBJ2-7; possibly TRBD2 for D (6 bases). Deletions cut 5 bases from V and 3 bases from J, with 17 bases between. Germline loops: CDR1 SEHNR, CDR2 FQNEAQ (reference sequence). The CDR3 extends over 15 amino acids. The CDR3 DNA sequence: TGTGCCAGCAGCCTAGGGGACTGGATGCGCTACGAGCAGTACTTC. Translation: CASSLGDWMRYEQYF.

In its sample, this clonotype was seen a few times. The chain uses TRBV28 and TRBJ2-5, with 11 positions matching TRBD1. The germline gives CDR1 MDHEN, CDR2 SYDVKM. The CDR3 sequence is 14 residues long. The V and J ends lost 4 bases and 4 bases, in that order; junction bases with no gene match: 2. Written as DNA, the CDR3 is TGTGCCAGCAGTTGGGACAGGGGGTTAGAGACCCAGTACTTC. Translating gives CASSWDRGLETQYF.

The J gene is TRBJ2-7, the V gene TRBV20-1, with TRBD2 matching 11 bases. The CDR3 sequence is 16 residues long. The V and J ends lost 2 bases and 3 bases, in that order; junction bases with no gene match: 9. Germline CDR1 DFQATT, CDR2 SNEGSKA (reference sequence). CDR3 protein: CSARPITSGSVYEQYF. CDR3 DNA sequence: TGCAGTGCTAGACCTATTACTAGCGGGAGTGTCTACGAGCAGTACTTC.

The chain carries TRBV20-1 and TRBJ1-4; TRBD1 aligns across 8 bases. V lost 2 bases to trimming and J lost 7 bases; unmatched junction nucleotides: 9. CDR3 size: 15 residues. The germline CDR1 and CDR2 sequences are DFQATT and SNEGSKA (reference sequence). The CDR3 reads CSARFDRGRSEKLFF. The CDR3 DNA reads TGCAGTGCTAGATTTGACAGGGGACGGAGTGAAAAACTGTTTTTT.

This CDR3 is CAINERGVNNEQFF. The CDR3 bases are TGTGCCATCAACGAGAGGGGGGTCAACAATGAGCAGTTCTTC. The V and J genes are TRBV10-3 and TRBJ2-1, with D perhaps given as TRBD1 or TRBD2 (6 bases each). V lost 7 bases and J 5 bases, leaving 15 bases between the germline ends. CDR3 length equals 14 residues. Germline V gene lookup returns CDR1 ENHRY and CDR2 SYGVKD.

This clonotype was observed a handful of times. The chain joins TRBV13 to TRBJ2-3, with D perhaps matching TRBD1 or TRBD2 (5 bases each). The CDR3 has 13 amino acids. Deletions cut 7 bases from V and 4 bases from J, with 12 bases between. Germline loops: CDR1 PRHDT, CDR2 FYEKMQ (reference sequence). The CDR3 spells CASTVGPSDTQYF. Here the CDR3 DNA reads TGTGCCAGCACCGTGGGACCCTCAGATACGCAGTATTTT.

V gene TRBV7-8 combines with J gene TRBJ1-1; 9 bases fit TRBD1. There are 15 residues in the CDR3. Germline lookup yields CDR1 SGHVS and CDR2 FQNEAQ. Losses at the gene ends were 6 bases for V and 3 bases for J; bases not matched to a gene: 8. CDR3 loop: CASSLYRGQDTEAFF. CDR3 nucleotides: TGTGCCAGCAGTTTATACAGGGGGCAAGACACTGAAGCTTTCTTT.

This clonotype was found a few times. This chain connects TRBV4-1 to TRBJ1-1; no reliable D call. V was cut by 0 bases and J by 4 bases, with 12 bases left in between. The CDR3 extends over 15 amino acids. Per germline, CDR1 MGHRA and CDR2 YSYEKL. The CDR3 loop is CASSQDFLQVTEAFF. The CDR3 DNA is TGCGCCAGCAGCCAAGATTTCCTGCAGGTCACTGAAGCTTTCTTT.

By sample fraction, this clonotype is medium-sized. The chain is built from TRBV6-2 or TRBV6-3 and TRBJ1-5; D unclear. This CDR3 contains 13 residues. Germline V CDR1 and CDR2: MNHEY, SVGEGT. Trimming pared 3 bases from V and 3 bases from J, leaving 6 bases between. The CDR3 region has the DNA TGTGCCAGCAGTTATGAGTTCAATCAGCCCCAGCATTTT. Amino acids: CASSYEFNQPQHF.

This clonotype was detected a few times. The rearrangement links TRBV11-2 to TRBJ2-1; TRBD2 matches at 9 bases. This CDR3 region has 21 residues. CDR1 and CDR2 (germline): SGHAT, FQNNGV. The junction had 18 bases not matched to a gene; V was cut back by 3 bases and J by 0 bases. The CDR3, as DNA: TGTGCCAGCAGCTTCGAACCCCTGTGGGCGGGGGGGAGCAGCTCCTACAATGAGCAGTTCTTC. Protein: CASSFEPLWAGGSSSYNEQFF.